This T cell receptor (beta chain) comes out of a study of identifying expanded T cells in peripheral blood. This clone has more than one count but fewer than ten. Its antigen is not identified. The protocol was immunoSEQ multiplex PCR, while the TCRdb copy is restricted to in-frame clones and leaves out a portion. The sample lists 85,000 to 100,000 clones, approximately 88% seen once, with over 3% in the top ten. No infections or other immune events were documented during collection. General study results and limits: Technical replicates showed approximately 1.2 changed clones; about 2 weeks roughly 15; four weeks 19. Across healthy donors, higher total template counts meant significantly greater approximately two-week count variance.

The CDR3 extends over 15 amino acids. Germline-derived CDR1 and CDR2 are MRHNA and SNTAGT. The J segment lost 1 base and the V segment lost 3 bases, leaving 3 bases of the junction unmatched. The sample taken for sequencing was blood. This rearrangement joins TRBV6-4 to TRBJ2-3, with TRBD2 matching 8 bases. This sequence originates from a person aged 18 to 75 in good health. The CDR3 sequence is CASSESGSGTDTQYF. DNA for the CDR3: TGTGCCAGCAGTGAGAGCGGGAGTGGCACAGATACGCAGTATTTT.